The source of this TCR beta chain is a study of PD-1 blockade in mismatch repair-deficient tumors. Study background: Enrolled 2013-2016, patients had progressing, pretreated mismatch repair-deficient cancers of approximately 13 types.

Study-level findings and limits: Tumor-resident clones, often absent from pretreatment blood, expanded after pembrolizumab and then contracted.

Mismatch repair deficiency was confirmed in all patients, by PCR or immunohistochemistry. To note about this clone: Antigen unknown.

Method: immunoSEQ multiplex PCR; TCRdb's copy keeps in-frame clones and lacks some. The sample shows 80,000 to 100,000 clones, roughly 80% of them seen only once. The CDR3 sequence is 18 residues long. Trimming pared 0 bases from V and 6 bases from J, leaving 24 bases between. Germline assignment: CDR1 SGHDN and CDR2 FVKESK. This material consisted of peripheral blood, taken 12 weeks after starting pembrolizumab. This TCR was sampled from an adult with mismatch repair-deficient cancer. The rearrangement links TRBV14 to TRBJ2-7; weak D call: TRBD2 (6 bases). Here the CDR3 reads CASSQDIPEGKLVGEQYF. Here the CDR3 DNA reads TGTGCCAGCAGCCAAGATATCCCGGAGGGGAAGCTCGTTGGCGAGCAGTACTTC. Supplemented by reference TRBV14 and TRBJ2-7, the full variable domain reads EAGVTQFPSHSVIEKGQTVTLRCDPISGHDNLYWYRRVMGKEIKFLLHFVKESKQDESGMPNNRFLAERTGGTYSTLKVQPAELEDSGVYFCASSQDIPEGKLVGEQYFGPGTRLTVT.